The present TCR beta chain was sequenced within a study of shared clonotypes between healthy human individuals. Study results and limitations: Against clonotypes common to all four donors, non-shared ones had lower generation probabilities.

As concerns this clone: Its antigen remains unidentified.

Those who donated, Caucasian adults without exception, all lived in Nashville, Tennessee. This CDR3 has 15 amino acids. V lost 6 bases, J lost 7 bases, and 21 bases lay in between. Looked up from germline, CDR1 is MNHEY and CDR2 is SVGAGI. The run depth of the assay was deep. TCRdb's table, derived via immunoSEQ multiplex PCR, lists solely in-frame clones and lacks some. The table has hundreds of thousands of clones, more than 95% seen once. Specimen: naive CD4+ T cells sorted from blood. Regarding subset: CD45RA+ positively selected. The J gene is TRBJ1-2, the V gene TRBV6-5; the D gene is possibly TRBD1 (6 bases). The sequence derives from a woman aged 25 to 39 in good health. Here the CDR3 reads CASSRTGSGSSGYTF. The DNA of the CDR3 is TGTGCCAGCAGCCGCACAGGGTCGGGGTCGAGTGGCTACACCTTC.